This T cell receptor (beta chain) was identified in a study of post-analysis software for immune sequencing data. Turning to the study itself: The cohort encompassed relapsing-remitting, secondary progressive and progressive-relapsing multiple sclerosis disease courses. Findings and limits, study-wide: Those samples that were prepared in the same batch co-clustered strongly by F measure. In patients, about five TRBV segments were more frequent than in controls, with TRBV5-6, TRBV5-1 and TRBV20-1 among them. Normalized Chao1 diversity was significantly reduced in patients versus controls.

TCR beta libraries were prepared from cDNA with unique molecular identifiers. With roughly 0.9 to 10 million T cells as the source, 500,000 to 650,000 cDNA molecules resulted. TCRdb itself ran the PCR reads through MiXCR, one entry per CDR3 protein. This table has 500,000 to 600,000 distinct CDR3 sequences, around 47% appearing once. This CDR3 is 14 amino acids long. The germline CDR1 and CDR2 sequences are SGHVS and FQNEAQ. Trimming left V 5 bases short and J 7 bases short, with 17 bases between. Concerning this clonotype itself: Its antigen is as yet unknown.

Sequencing input: blood. The V call is TRBV7-8, the J call TRBJ2-5; either TRBD1 or TRBD2 may fit D (5 bases each). This TCR was sampled from a girl aged 5-17 years with multiple sclerosis. In nucleotides, the CDR3 is TGTGCCAGCAGCAGAGAGGGACGCCGGGGGACCCAGTACTTC. Translating gives CASSREGRRGTQYF.